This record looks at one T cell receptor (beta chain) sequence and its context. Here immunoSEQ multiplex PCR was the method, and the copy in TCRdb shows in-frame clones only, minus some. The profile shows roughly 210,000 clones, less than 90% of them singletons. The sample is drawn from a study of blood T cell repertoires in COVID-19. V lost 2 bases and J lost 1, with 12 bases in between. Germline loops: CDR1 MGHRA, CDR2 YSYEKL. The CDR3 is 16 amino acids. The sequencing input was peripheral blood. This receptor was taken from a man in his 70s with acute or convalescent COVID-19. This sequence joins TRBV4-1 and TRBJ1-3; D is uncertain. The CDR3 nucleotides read TGCGCCAGCAGCCAATCCGGAACTAGTTCTGGAAACACCATATATTTT. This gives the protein CASSQSGTSSGNTIYF.